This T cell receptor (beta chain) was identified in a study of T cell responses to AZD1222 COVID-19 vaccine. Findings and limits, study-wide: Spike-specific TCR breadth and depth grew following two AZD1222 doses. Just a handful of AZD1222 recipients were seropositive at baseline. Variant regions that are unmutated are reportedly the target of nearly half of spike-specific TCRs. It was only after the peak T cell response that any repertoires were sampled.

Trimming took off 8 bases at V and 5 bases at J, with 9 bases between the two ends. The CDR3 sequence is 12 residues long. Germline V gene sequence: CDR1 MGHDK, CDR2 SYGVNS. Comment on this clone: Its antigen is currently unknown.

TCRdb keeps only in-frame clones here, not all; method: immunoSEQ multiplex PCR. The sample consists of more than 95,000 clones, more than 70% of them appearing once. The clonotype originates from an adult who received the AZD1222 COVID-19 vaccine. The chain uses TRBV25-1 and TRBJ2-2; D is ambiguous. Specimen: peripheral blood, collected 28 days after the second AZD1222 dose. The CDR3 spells CASPGRTGELFF. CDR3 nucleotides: TGTGCCAGCCCTGGACGGACCGGGGAGCTGTTTTTT.